The TCR beta chain described here comes from a study of blood T cell repertoires in COVID-19. Study-level background: Specimens from acute and convalescent COVID-19 originated in the United States, Italy and Spain. T cells, B-cell-depleted T cells, or PBMCs supplied cDNA or gDNA.

Germline V gives CDR1 MNHEY, CDR2 SVGEGT. This CDR3 has 13 amino acids. Deletions cut 4 bases from V and 7 bases from J, with 10 bases between. Methods used by the authors: Scientists estimated how many nucleated cells there were by amplifying reference gene primers. Profiling relied on immunoSEQ multiplex PCR, and the TCRdb table lists in-frame clones only, not all of them. Clone size and V and J calls were adopted from that table, with D and trimming inferred from the DNA. The profile shows just under 90,000 clones, roughly 84% of them singletons. The TCR was taken from a woman of 80 years or more with acute or convalescent COVID-19. The V call is TRBV6-2 or TRBV6-3, the J call TRBJ2-2; perhaps TRBD2 as D (6 bases). Sequencing was performed on peripheral blood. CDR3 in amino acids: CASSLGRLGELFF. In nucleotides, the CDR3 is TGTGCCAGCAGTTTAGGGAGGCTCGGGGAGCTGTTTTTT.